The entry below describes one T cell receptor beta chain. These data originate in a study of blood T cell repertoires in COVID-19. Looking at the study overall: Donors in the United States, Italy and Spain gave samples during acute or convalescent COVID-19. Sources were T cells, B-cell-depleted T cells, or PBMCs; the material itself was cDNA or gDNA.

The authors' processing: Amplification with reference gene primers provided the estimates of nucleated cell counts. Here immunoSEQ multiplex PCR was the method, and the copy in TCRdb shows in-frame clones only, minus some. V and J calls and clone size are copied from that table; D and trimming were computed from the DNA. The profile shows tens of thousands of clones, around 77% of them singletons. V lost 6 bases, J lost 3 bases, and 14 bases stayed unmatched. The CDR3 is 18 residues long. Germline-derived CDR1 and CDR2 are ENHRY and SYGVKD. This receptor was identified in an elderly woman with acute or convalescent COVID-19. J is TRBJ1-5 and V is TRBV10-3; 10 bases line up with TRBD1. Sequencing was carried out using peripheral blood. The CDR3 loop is CAIRPGTGVEGDNQPQHF. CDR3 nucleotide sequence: TGTGCCATCAGACCCGGGACAGGGGTCGAGGGCGACAATCAGCCCCAGCATTTT.